This is a list of T cell receptor beta chains from one sample in a study of OX40 agonist ivuxolimab in advanced cancers. This table comes from immunoSEQ multiplex PCR, and its TCRdb copy is limited to in-frame clones, with some not included. Of 48,000 or so clones in the sample, about 90% were seen once. Sample: CD4+ or CD8+ T cells sorted from blood, taken in a trial of the OX40 agonist ivuxolimab. The source is an adult with an advanced solid tumor such as melanoma, head and neck, liver or kidney cancer. CDR3s include the opening cysteine and the closing phenylalanine or tryptophan. Each record gives: V gene, clone size, J gene, CDR3 length, D gene, CDR3 DNA, CDR3 protein. The D gene is left open where the match is weak. Expanded clones get a size class; other rows say once, few or many, or leave the size out.

>TRBV11-2|-|TRBJ1-4|15|TRBD1
TGTGCCAGCAGCCCCCCGGGACAGGGCGACGAAAAACTGTTTTTT
CASSPPGQGDEKLFF
>TRBV7-9|-|TRBJ2-2|15|-
TGTGCCAGCAGCCTGTCGGTAGCGAACATCGGGGAGCTGTTTTTT
CASSLSVANIGELFF
>TRBV6-1|few|TRBJ2-2|13|-
TGTGCCAGCAGTGATACAGGCACCGGGGAGCTGTTTTTT
CASSDTGTGELFF
>TRBV13|once|TRBJ2-2|14|-
TGTGCCAGCAGCTTTTGGAAGAACACCGGGGAGCTGTTTTTT
CASSFWKNTGELFF
>TRBV27|-|TRBJ2-7|15|-
TGTGCCAGCAGTTTTATTAGGGCCATGCCTTACGAGCAGTACTTC
CASSFIRAMPYEQYF
>TRBV27|-|TRBJ1-1|12|-
TGTGCCAGCACCTCGGGGGGCACTGAAGCTTTCTTT
CASTSGGTEAFF
>TRBV6-5|once|TRBJ1-1|12|-
TGTGCCGCAACGTCCGGAAACACTGAAGCTTTCTTT
CAATSGNTEAFF
>TRBV9|-|TRBJ1-1|12|-
TGTGCCAGCAGCGCAGACATCACTGAAGCTTTCTTT
CASSADITEAFF
>TRBV14|medium-sized|TRBJ1-1|13|TRBD1
TGTGCCAGCAGCCTAACAGGGGGCACTGAAGCTTTCTTT
CASSLTGGTEAFF
>TRBV13|-|TRBJ1-4|15|TRBD1
TGTGCCAGCAGCCTACGGACAGGCCTTAATGAAAAACTGTTTTTT
CASSLRTGLNEKLFF
>TRBV5-1|-|TRBJ1-2|16|-
TGCGCCAGCAGCTTGGGAAAGGTAGGACGGGCCTATGGCTACACCTTC
CASSLGKVGRAYGYTF
>TRBV29-1|-|TRBJ2-7|12|-
TGCAGCGTTGAGGACAGTTCCTACGAGCAGTACTTC
CSVEDSSYEQYF
>TRBV29-1|-|TRBJ2-1|12|-
TGCAGCGTTGAGTTTGTGGACAATGAGCAGTTCTTC
CSVEFVDNEQFF
>TRBV7-3|-|TRBJ2-7|11|-
TGTGCCAGCAGGGGAGCCTACGAGCAGTACTTC
CASRGAYEQYF
>TRBV19|few|TRBJ2-7|13|-
TGTGCCAGTAGTATCGGGCAGGGCAACGAGCAGTACTTC
CASSIGQGNEQYF
>TRBV10-2|-|TRBJ2-3|15|TRBD2
TGCGCCAGCAGTGAAGCGGGGATCATCACAGATACGCAGTATTTT
CASSEAGIITDTQYF
>TRBV28|once|TRBJ1-1|15|-
TGTGCCAGCAGCCTGATCAGGAACGCTAACACTGAAGCTTTCTTT
CASSLIRNANTEAFF
>TRBV7-9|-|TRBJ2-1|16|-
TGTGCCAGCAGCCGCTTCCGGGATAGCTCCTACAATGAGCAGTTCTTC
CASSRFRDSSYNEQFF
>TRBV15|-|TRBJ2-5|14|-
TGTGCCACCAGCAGCTTCGACAGCCAAGAGACCCAGTACTTC
CATSSFDSQETQYF
>TRBV7-8|-|TRBJ1-5|15|-
TGTGCCAGCAGTCCCCAGGGTAGGAGCAATCAGCCCCAGCATTTT
CASSPQGRSNQPQHF
>TRBV2|-|TRBJ1-2|14|TRBD1
TGTGCCAGCACCTTAAGGGGGCAGAACTATGGCTACACCTTC
CASTLRGQNYGYTF
>TRBV28|-|TRBJ1-3|14|TRBD1
TGTGCCAGCAGTGAACAGGGGGCCGGAAACACCATATATTTT
CASSEQGAGNTIYF
>TRBV11-2|medium-sized|TRBJ2-7|11|-
TGTGCCAGCGGATTTCCCTACGAGCAGTACTTC
CASGFPYEQYF
>TRBV4-1|once|TRBJ1-1|18|TRBD1
TGCGCCAGCAGCCAAATCCTTTTAGGACAGGGGGCGAACACTGAAGCTTTCTTT
CASSQILLGQGANTEAFF
>TRBV9|-|TRBJ1-1|14|-
TGTGCCAGCAGCGTAGGGAATGGGGGCACTGAAGCTTTCTTT
CASSVGNGGTEAFF
>TRBV11-1|-|TRBJ2-7|14|-
TGTGCCAGCAGCTTAGCGGGGAATAAATACGAGCAGTACTTC
CASSLAGNKYEQYF
>TRBV2|-|TRBJ2-7|13|TRBD1
TGTGCCAGCAGCTCCGGGACAGGGCTCGAGCAGTACTTC
CASSSGTGLEQYF
>TRBV4-3|-|TRBJ1-2|15|TRBD1
TGCGCCAGCACCCCCAGCAGGGGGGCCAACTATGGCTACACCTTC
CASTPSRGANYGYTF
>TRBV9|-|TRBJ1-6|13|-
TGTGCCAGCAGCGTCTGGACAGATTCACCCCTCCACTTT
CASSVWTDSPLHF
>TRBV28|few|TRBJ1-2|13|-
TGTGCCACCAGACAGAGCCAGGGGCTTACCTACACCTTC
CATRQSQGLTYTF
>TRBV4-3|-|TRBJ1-1|15|-
TGCGCCAGCAGCCAAGATCTCTCCAGCCCCCATGAAGCTTTCTTT
CASSQDLSSPHEAFF
>TRBV20-1|-|TRBJ2-1|11|-
TGCAGTGCTAGAGTAAAGAATGAGCAGTTCTTC
CSARVKNEQFF
>TRBV7-3|-|TRBJ2-5|15|-
TGTGCCAGCAGCCTCAGGGGAGAGAGCGGAGAGACCCAGTACTTC
CASSLRGESGETQYF
>TRBV28|-|TRBJ2-3|16|TRBD2
TGTGCCAGCAGTTCGCCTAGCGGGGGGGCTGGAGATACGCAGTATTTT
CASSSPSGGAGDTQYF
>TRBV7-9|-|TRBJ2-5|13|-
TGTGCCAGCAGCTTAGTAGAGAGGGTGCCGAAGTACTTC
CASSLVERVPKYF
>TRBV27|-|TRBJ2-5|12|-
TGTGCCAGCAGTTTAGATGCGGAGACCCAGTACTTC
CASSLDAETQYF
>TRBV7-3|once|TRBJ1-2|14|-
TGTGCCAGCAGCTCTCTAGGGACTGTGATCGGCTACACCTTC
CASSSLGTVIGYTF
>TRBV19|-|TRBJ1-5|17|-
TGTGCCAGTAGTATCCGGGACACTGGGTATAGCAATCAGCCCCAGCATTTT
CASSIRDTGYSNQPQHF
>TRBV9|once|TRBJ2-7|13|-
TGTGCCAGCAGCGCAGGGACACGCTACGAGCAGTACTTC
CASSAGTRYEQYF
>TRBV5-6|once|TRBJ2-4|15|-
TGTGCCAGCAGCTTGGGGGTGGGAATGTGGAACATTCAGTACTTC
CASSLGVGMWNIQYF
>TRBV4-3|-|TRBJ2-3|14|-
TGCGCCAGCAGCCAAGATAGGACAACAGATACGCAGTATTTT
CASSQDRTTDTQYF
>TRBV7-2|once|TRBJ1-3|16|TRBD1
TGTGCCAGCAGCGACTGGCAGGGGGCTTATGGAAACACCATATATTTT
CASSDWQGAYGNTIYF
>TRBV5-4|-|TRBJ2-1|14|-
TGTGCCAGCAGCTTGGGGGGGGCCTACAATGAGCAGTTCTTC
CASSLGGAYNEQFF
>TRBV9|-|TRBJ1-2|14|-
TGTGCCAGCAGCGTAGGAGGAGTGGGGGGTGGCTACACCTTC
CASSVGGVGGGYTF
>TRBV7-3|-|TRBJ1-1|14|-
TGTGCCAGCAGGGATACTTCCATGAACACTGAAGCTTTCTTT
CASRDTSMNTEAFF
>TRBV6-6|once|TRBJ2-7|13|-
TGTGCCAGCAGTTACAGAGAAACCTACGAGCAGTACTTC
CASSYRETYEQYF
>TRBV19|-|TRBJ2-3|15|TRBD2
TGTGCCAGTAGTATTGGGCGGGGGGGCTCGGATACGCAGTATTTT
CASSIGRGGSDTQYF
>TRBV9|-|TRBJ2-3|15|-
TGTGCCAGCAGCGTAGCTGGTCCGCCCACAGATACGCAGTATTTT
CASSVAGPPTDTQYF
>TRBV7-3|-|TRBJ2-7|15|-
TGTGCCAGCAGCTTAACGTATTCCGCCTCCTACGAGCAGTACTTC
CASSLTYSASYEQYF
>TRBV7-9|-|TRBJ2-7|13|-
TGTGCCAGCAGACACAACAGGGACTACGAGCAGTACTTC
CASRHNRDYEQYF
>TRBV2|-|TRBJ2-3|15|-
TGTGCCAGCATCCTCCTGGGAGTGCTCCAAAATACGCAGTATTTT
CASILLGVLQNTQYF
>TRBV6-5|-|TRBJ1-2|14|-
TGTGCCAGCAGTTACTCGCAGGGCCGGACGGGCTACATCTTC
CASSYSQGRTGYIF
>TRBV19|-|TRBJ2-5|17|TRBD2
TGTGCCAGTAGTACCCTCCCTGGGACTAGCGGGCAAGAGACCCAGTACTTC
CASSTLPGTSGQETQYF
>TRBV19|-|TRBJ2-3|13|-
TGTGCCAGTAGTTGGACAGTCACAGATACGCAGTATTTT
CASSWTVTDTQYF
>TRBV30|-|TRBJ1-5|14|-
TGTGCCTGGAGTGTACTATCAGGGGCTGATCCCCAGCATTTT
CAWSVLSGADPQHF